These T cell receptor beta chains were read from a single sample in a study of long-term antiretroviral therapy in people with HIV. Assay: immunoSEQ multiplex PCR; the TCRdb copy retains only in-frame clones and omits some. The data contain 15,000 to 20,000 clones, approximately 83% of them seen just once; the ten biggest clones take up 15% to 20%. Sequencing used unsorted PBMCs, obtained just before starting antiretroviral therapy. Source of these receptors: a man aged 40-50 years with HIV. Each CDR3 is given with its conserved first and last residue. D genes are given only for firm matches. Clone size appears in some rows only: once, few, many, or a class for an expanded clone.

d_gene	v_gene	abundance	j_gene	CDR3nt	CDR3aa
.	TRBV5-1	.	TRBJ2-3	TGCGCCAGCAGCTTGGGCGGTAACCCAGGCCAGTATTTT	CASSLGGNPGQYF
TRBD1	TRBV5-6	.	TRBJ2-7	TGTGCCAGCAGCGCAAGACTTACGGACAGGGGTAATTACGAGCAGTACTTC	CASSARLTDRGNYEQYF
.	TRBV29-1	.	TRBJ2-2	TGCAGCGTTGAAGAACCGGAGCTACCCGGCGGGGAGCTGTTTTTT	CSVEEPELPGGELFF
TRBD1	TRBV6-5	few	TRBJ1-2	TGTGCCAGCAGTTACGGACAGGGGTTCCGCTATGGCTACACCTTC	CASSYGQGFRYGYTF
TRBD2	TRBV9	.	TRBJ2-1	TGTGCCAGCAGTCCCGGGACTAGCGGGAACAATGAGCAGTTCTTC	CASSPGTSGNNEQFF
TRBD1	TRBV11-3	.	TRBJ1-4	TGTGCCAGCAGCTCAGGGACAGGGACTAATGAAAAACTGTTTTTT	CASSSGTGTNEKLFF
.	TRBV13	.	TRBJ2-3	TGTGCCAGCAGCTTAGGCCTAATGGGGCCAGATACGCAGTATTTT	CASSLGLMGPDTQYF
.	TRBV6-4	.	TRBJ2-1	TGTGCCAGCAGCAGCATTACAGGGAATGAGCAGTTCTTC	CASSSITGNEQFF
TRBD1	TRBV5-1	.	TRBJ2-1	TGCGCCAGCAGCTTGTTAAACAGGGGCAAGTACAATGAGCAGTTCTTC	CASSLLNRGKYNEQFF
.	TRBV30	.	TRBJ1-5	TGTGCCTGGAGTGCGAGAAATGGGCCTCAGCCCCAGCATTTT	CAWSARNGPQPQHF
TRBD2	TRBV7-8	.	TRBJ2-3	TGTGCCAGCAGCTTGGTTGCGGGGGGTTACACAGATACGCAGTATTTT	CASSLVAGGYTDTQYF
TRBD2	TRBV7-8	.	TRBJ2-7	TGTGCCAGCAGCTTAGCCAAACTAGCGGAGGTGAGCTACGAGCAGTACTTC	CASSLAKLAEVSYEQYF
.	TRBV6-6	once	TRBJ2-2	TGTGCCAGCAGTTTCTCCGGGGAGCTGTTTTTT	CASSFSGELFF
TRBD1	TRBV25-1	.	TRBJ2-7	TGTGCCAGCAGTGTCGGACAGGGAAACTCCTACGAGCAGTACTTC	CASSVGQGNSYEQYF
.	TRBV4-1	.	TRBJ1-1	TGCGCCAGCAGCCAAGTCCCGAACACTGAAGCTTTCTTT	CASSQVPNTEAFF
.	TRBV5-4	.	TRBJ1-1	TGTGCCAGCAGCTTGGGGTCAGCTGAAGCTTTCTTT	CASSLGSAEAFF
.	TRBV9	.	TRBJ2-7	TGTGCCAGCAGCGTAGGGATGGGAGGCTACGAGCAGTACTTC	CASSVGMGGYEQYF
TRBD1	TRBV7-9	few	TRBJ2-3	TGTGCCAGCAGCGGGGAGTCGTATGTCGAGGGGGCCCTAGATACGCAGTATTTT	CASSGESYVEGALDTQYF
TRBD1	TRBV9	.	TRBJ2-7	TGTGCCAGCAGCGACGGTTCGGACAGGGGGCTCGACGAGCAGTACTTC	CASSDGSDRGLDEQYF
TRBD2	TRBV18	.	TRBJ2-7	TGTGCCAGCTCATCCCTCCGACTAGCGGGGACCTACGAGCAGTACTTC	CASSSLRLAGTYEQYF
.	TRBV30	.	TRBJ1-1	TGTGCCTGGAGACCCTACACTGAAGCTTTCTTT	CAWRPYTEAFF
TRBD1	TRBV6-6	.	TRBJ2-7	TGTGCCAGCAGTACCGAGCGGACAGGGGGAGAGCAGTACTTC	CASSTERTGGEQYF
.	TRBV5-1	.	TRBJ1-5	TGCGCCAGCAGCCTGGACGGGGAGGGGAGTCAGCCCCAGCATTTT	CASSLDGEGSQPQHF
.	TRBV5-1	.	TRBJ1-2	TGCGCCAGCAGCTTGGCGGGGTCTTATGGCTACACCTTC	CASSLAGSYGYTF
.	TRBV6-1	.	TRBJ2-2	TGTGCCAGCAGTGAATTCCAGGGGGGCCTATACACCGGGGAGCTGTTTTTT	CASSEFQGGLYTGELFF
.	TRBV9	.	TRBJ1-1	TGTGCCAGCAGCGCTAGGGGAGGGAGTAACACTGAAGCTTTCTTT	CASSARGGSNTEAFF
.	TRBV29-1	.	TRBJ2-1	TGCAGCGTTGTAGAGGCGGGGGCTTCCTACAATGAGCAGTTCTTC	CSVVEAGASYNEQFF
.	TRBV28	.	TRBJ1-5	TGTGCCAGCAACTTGATTCCGGGAGTTAATAGCAATCAGCCCCAGCATTTT	CASNLIPGVNSNQPQHF